The 6 T cell receptor beta chains reported below all come from one sample, sequenced in a study of technical replicates of blood from a few donors. Clones were read by immunoSEQ multiplex PCR, and TCRdb kept only the in-frame ones, dropping some. The sample consists of 99,000 or so clones, 95% of them appearing once. Sample: T cells isolated from PBMCs. The origin of the receptors is a human donor in good health.

In DNA form, the CDR3 reads TGTGCCAGCAGCTCGACGCACAGCCCATTCAGCACAGATACGCAGTATTTT. Amino acids: CASSSTHSPFSTDTQYF. The chain joins TRBV5-6 to TRBJ2-3, with D unresolved. The V gene lost 3 bases and the J gene lost 0 bases, with 17 bases spanning the gap. The germline V gene has CDR1 SGHDT and CDR2 YYEEEE. The CDR3 totals 17 residues.

The V gene is TRBV4-1, the J gene TRBJ2-7; 8 positions match TRBD2. This CDR3 spans 14 amino acids. Germline assignment: CDR1 MGHRA and CDR2 YSYEKL. With V trimmed by 3 bases and J by 5 bases, 6 bases remained unmatched. DNA of the CDR3: TGCGCCAGCAGCCAGATACTAGCGGTCCACGAGCAGTACTTC. As protein: CASSQILAVHEQYF.

The genes are TRBV5-6 and TRBJ2-3; D is unresolved. This CDR3 spans 15 amino acids. Germline CDR1 is SGHDT and CDR2 is YYEEEE. Trimming removed 2 bases from V and 4 bases from J, with 14 bases in between. The CDR3 DNA follows: TGTGCCAGCAGCTTCCCCGGGTTATTACCAGATACGCAGTATTTT. Amino acid sequence: CASSFPGLLPDTQYF.

This sequence joins TRBV29-1 and TRBJ2-6; the match to TRBD1 covers 7 bases. Germline V lookup: CDR1 SQVTM, CDR2 ANQGSEA. The CDR3 runs to 15 residues. Trimming at V came to 5 bases and at J to 2 bases, leaving 6 bases not matched to a gene. CDR3 in amino acids: CSVPTGTAGANVLTF. The CDR3 coding sequence is TGCAGCGTTCCAACCGGGACAGCTGGGGCCAACGTCCTGACTTTC.

The V call is TRBV25-1, the J call TRBJ1-1; 7 nucleotides line up with TRBD1. CDR1 and CDR2 (germline): MGHDK, SYGVNS. V lost 6 bases, J lost 5 bases, and 6 bases stayed unmatched. The CDR3 loop spans 13 amino acids. The CDR3 loop is CASRIRGRTEAFF. The CDR3 coding sequence is TGTGCCAGCAGGATCAGGGGGAGAACTGAAGCTTTCTTT.

The rearrangement uses TRBV21-1 and TRBJ1-5; the table names TRBD1, a call not compared with the DNA. TRBV21-1 is marked as a pseudogene. This CDR3 contains 16 residues. The chain's CDR3 is CASSGRQGWVSQPQHF. The CDR3 nucleotides are TGTGCCAGCAGCGGGAGACAGGGGTGGGTATCTCAGCCCCAGCATTTT.